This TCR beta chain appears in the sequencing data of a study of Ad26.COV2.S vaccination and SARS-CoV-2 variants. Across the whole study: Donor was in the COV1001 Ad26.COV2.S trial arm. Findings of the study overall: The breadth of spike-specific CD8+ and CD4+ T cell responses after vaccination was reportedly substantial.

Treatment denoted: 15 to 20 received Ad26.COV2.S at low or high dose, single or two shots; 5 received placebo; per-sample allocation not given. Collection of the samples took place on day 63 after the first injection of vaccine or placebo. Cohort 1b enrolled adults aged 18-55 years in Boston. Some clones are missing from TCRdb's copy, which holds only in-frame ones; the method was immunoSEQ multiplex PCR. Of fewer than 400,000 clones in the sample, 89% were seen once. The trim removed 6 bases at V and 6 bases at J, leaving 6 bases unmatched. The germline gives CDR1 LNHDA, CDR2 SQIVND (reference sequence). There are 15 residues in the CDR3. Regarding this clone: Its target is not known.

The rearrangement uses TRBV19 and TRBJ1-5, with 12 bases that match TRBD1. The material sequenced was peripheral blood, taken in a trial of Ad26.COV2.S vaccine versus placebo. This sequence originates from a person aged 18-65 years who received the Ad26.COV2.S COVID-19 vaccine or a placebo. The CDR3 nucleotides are TGTGCCAGTAGCCCGGGACAGGGGGCAGGTCAGCCCCAGCATTTT. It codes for CASSPGQGAGQPQHF.